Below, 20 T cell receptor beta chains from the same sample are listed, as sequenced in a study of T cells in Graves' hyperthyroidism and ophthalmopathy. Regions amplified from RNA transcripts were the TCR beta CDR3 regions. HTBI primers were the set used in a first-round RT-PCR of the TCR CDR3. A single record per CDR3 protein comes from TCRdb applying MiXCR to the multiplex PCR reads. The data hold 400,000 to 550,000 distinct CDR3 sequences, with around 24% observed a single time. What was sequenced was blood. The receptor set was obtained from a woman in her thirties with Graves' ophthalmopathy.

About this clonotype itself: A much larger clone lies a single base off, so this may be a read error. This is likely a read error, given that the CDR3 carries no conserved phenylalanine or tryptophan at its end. Here the CDR3 reads CASSPGSYSNQPQHY. CDR3 nucleotide sequence: TGTGCCAGCAGCCCAGGGAGCTATAGCAATCAGCCCCAGCATTAT. This sequence joins TRBV12-3 or TRBV12-4 and TRBJ1-5; D possibly corresponds to TRBD1 (5 bases). Trimming left V 6 bases short and J 0 bases short, with 12 bases between. The CDR3 contains 15 residues.

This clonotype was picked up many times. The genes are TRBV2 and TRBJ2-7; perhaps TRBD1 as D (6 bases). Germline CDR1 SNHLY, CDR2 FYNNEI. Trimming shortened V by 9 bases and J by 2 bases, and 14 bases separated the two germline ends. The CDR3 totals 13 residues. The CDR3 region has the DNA TGTGCCAGTCTACAGGGAGTTACCTACGAGCAGTACTTC. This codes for CASLQGVTYEQYF.

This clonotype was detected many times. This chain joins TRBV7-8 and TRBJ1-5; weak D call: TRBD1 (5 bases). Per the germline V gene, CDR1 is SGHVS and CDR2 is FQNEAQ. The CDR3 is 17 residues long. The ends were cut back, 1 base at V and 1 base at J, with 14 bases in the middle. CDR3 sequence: CASSLGAQGGSNQPQHF. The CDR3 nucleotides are TGTGCCAGCAGCTTAGGAGCGCAGGGAGGAAGCAATCAGCCCCAGCATTTT.

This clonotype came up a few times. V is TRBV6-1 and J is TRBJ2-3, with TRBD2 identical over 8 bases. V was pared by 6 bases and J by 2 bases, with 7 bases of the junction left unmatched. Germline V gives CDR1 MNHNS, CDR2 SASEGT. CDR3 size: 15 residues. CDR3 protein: CASRRKRGSTDTQYF. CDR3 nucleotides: TGTGCCAGCAGGCGCAAGCGGGGGTCCACAGATACGCAGTATTTT.

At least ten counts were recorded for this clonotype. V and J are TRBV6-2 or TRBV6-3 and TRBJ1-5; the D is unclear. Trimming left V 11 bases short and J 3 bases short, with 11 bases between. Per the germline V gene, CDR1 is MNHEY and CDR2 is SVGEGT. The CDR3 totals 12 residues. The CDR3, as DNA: TGTGCCGGTCCCTTCGACAATCAGCCCCAGCATTTT. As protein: CAGPFDNQPQHF.

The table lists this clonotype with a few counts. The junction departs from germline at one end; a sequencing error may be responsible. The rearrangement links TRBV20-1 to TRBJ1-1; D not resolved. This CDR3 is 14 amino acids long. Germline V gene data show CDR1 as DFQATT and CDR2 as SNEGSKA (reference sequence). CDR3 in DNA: TGCAGTGCTAGAGATCTCGTGGGATTCGCTGAAGCTTGCTTT. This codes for CSARDLVGFAEACF.

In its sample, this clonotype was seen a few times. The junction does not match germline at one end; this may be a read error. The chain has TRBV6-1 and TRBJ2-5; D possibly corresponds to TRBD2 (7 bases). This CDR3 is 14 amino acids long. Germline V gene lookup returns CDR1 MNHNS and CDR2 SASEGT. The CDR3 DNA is TGTGCCTGCAGGGGAGCGGGGTACCAAGAGACCCAGTACTTC. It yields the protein CACRGAGYQETQYF.

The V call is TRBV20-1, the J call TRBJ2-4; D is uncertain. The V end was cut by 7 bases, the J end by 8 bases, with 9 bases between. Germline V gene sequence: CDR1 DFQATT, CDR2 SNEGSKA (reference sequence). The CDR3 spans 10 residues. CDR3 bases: TGCAGTGTATTAGTGGACATTCAGTACTTC. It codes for CSVLVDIQYF.

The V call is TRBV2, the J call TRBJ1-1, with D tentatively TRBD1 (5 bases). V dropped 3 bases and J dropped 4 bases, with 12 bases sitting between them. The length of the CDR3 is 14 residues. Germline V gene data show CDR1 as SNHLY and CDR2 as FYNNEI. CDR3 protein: CASSEGRRATEAFF. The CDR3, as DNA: TGTGCCAGCAGTGAGGGGCGGCGGGCCACTGAAGCTTTCTTT.

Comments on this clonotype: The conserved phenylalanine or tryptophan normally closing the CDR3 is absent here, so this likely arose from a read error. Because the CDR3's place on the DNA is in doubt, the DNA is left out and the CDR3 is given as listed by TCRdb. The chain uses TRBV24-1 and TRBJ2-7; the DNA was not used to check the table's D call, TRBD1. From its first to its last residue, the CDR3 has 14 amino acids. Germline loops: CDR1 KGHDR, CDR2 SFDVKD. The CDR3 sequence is CATSHRGSPYEQCL.

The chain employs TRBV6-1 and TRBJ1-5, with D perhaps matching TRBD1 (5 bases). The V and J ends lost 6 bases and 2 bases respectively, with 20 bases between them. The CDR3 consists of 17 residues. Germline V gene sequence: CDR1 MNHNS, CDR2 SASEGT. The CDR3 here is CASSQNTRDRRNQPQHF. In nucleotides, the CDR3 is TGTGCCAGCAGCCAAAACACCCGGGACCGTCGCAATCAGCCCCAGCATTTT.

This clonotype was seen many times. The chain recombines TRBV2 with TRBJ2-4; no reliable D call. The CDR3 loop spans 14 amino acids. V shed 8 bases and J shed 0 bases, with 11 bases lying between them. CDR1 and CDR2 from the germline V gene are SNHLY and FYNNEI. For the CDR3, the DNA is TGTGCCAGCCGTGTCAGTACAGCCAAAAACATTCAGTACTTC. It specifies CASRVSTAKNIQYF.

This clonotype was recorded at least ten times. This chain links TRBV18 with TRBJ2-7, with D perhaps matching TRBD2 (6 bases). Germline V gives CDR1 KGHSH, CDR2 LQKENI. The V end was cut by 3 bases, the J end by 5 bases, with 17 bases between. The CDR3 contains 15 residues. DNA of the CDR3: TGTGCCAGCTCACCGGCCCCCGGTGGGGGGAACGAGCAGTACTTC. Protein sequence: CASSPAPGGGNEQYF. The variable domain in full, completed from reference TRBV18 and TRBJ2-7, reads NAGVMQNPRHLVRRRGQEARLRCSPMKGHSHVYWYRQLPEEGLKFMVYLQKENIIDESGMPKERFSAEFPKEGPSILRIQQVVRGDSAAYFCASSPAPGGGNEQYFGPGTRLTVT.

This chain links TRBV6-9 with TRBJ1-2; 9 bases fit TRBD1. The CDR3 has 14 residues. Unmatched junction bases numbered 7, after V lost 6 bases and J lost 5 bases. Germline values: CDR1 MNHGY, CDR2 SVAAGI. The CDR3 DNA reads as TGTGCCAGCAGCCCCGGGACAGGGAGTTATGGCTACACCTTC. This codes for CASSPGTGSYGYTF.

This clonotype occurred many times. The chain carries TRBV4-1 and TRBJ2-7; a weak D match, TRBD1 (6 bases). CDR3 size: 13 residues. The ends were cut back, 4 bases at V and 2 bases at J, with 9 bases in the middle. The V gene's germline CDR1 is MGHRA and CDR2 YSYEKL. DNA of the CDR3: TGCGCCAGCAGCCGAGGACAGACCTACGAGCAGTACTTC. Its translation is CASSRGQTYEQYF.

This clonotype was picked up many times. CDR3 coding DNA: TGTGCCAGCAGCTTACAAATGGTCAATCAGCCCCAGCATTTT. Amino acid sequence: CASSLQMVNQPQHF. This chain connects TRBV5-5 to TRBJ1-5; the D is unclear. The CDR3 is made up of 14 amino acids. The germline V and J ends were trimmed by 2 bases and 3 bases, with 9 bases remaining between them. Germline CDR1 SGHKS, CDR2 YYEKEE (reference sequence).

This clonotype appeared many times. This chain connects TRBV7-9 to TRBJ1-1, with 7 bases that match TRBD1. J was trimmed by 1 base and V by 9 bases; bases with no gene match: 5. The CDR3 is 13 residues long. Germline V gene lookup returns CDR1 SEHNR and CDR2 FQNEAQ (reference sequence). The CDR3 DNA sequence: TGTGCCAGTTGGGGACAGCAGAACACTGAAGCTTTCTTT. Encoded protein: CASWGQQNTEAFF.

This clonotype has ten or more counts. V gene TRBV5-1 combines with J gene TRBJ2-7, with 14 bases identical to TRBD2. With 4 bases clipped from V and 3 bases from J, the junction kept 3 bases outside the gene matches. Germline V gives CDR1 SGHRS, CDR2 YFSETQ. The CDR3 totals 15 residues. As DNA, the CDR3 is TGCGCCAGCAGCGGTGGGACTAGCGGGAGCTACGAGCAGTACTTC. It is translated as CASSGGTSGSYEQYF. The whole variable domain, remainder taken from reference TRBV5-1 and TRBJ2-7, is KAGVTQTPRYLIKTRGQQVTLSCSPISGHRSVSWYQQTPGQGLQFLFEYFSETQRNKGNFPGRFSGRQFSNSRSEMNVSTLELGDSALYLCASSGGTSGSYEQYFGPGTRLTVT.

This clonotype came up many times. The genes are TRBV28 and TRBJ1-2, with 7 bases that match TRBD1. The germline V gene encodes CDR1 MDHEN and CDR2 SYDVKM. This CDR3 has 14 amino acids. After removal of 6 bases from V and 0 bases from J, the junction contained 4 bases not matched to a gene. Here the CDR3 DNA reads TGTGCCAGCAGAGGGACAGCAACTAACTATGGCTACACCTTC. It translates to CASRGTATNYGYTF.

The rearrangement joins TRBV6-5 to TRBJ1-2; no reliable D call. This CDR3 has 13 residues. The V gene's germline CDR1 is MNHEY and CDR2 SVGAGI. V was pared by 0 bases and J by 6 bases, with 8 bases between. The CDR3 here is CASSYSIIHGYTF. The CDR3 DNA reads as TGTGCCAGCAGTTACTCGATTATTCATGGCTACACCTTC.